These 28 T cell receptor beta chains were all obtained from the same sample, sequenced in a study of technical replicates of blood from a handful of donors. Repertoires were generated with immunoSEQ multiplex PCR, while TCRdb's copy carries only in-frame clones and drops some. The sample records tens of thousands of clones, 96% being singletons. Sequenced material: T cells isolated from PBMCs. The receptors here all came from a human donor in good health.

V usage is TRBV25-1 and J usage is TRBJ2-7, with TRBD1 matching over 9 bases. V lost 6 bases to trimming and J lost 6 bases; unmatched junction nucleotides: 15. There are 16 residues in the CDR3. Germline CDR1 reads MGHDK; CDR2 reads SYGVNS. The CDR3 DNA is TGTGCCAGCAGCAAATACGGGACAGGGTGGCCATCCGAGCAGTACTTC. Translation: CASSKYGTGWPSEQYF.

The chain carries TRBV6-5 and TRBJ2-7; 7 bases are shared with TRBD2. Germline V CDR1 and CDR2: MNHEY, SVGAGI. This CDR3 contains 13 residues. J was trimmed by 3 bases and V by 6 bases; bases with no gene match: 5. The CDR3 reads CASRRDYYYEQYF. The CDR3 region has the DNA TGTGCCAGCAGGCGGGACTATTACTACGAGCAGTACTTC.

This clone was picked up one time. This chain links TRBV5-1 with TRBJ2-5; 7 bases match TRBD1. Germline V gives CDR1 SGHRS, CDR2 YFSETQ. J lost 5 bases, V lost 3 bases, and 4 bases had no gene match. The CDR3 has 13 amino acids. The CDR3 nucleotides read TGCGCCAGCAGCTGGGACAGTCAGGAGACCCAGTACTTC. As protein: CASSWDSQETQYF.

For the CDR3, the DNA is TGTGCCTGGAGTCCAGACTTGCAGGAGACCCAGTACTTC. Encoded protein: CAWSPDLQETQYF. The V and J genes are TRBV30 and TRBJ2-5; the D is unclear. This CDR3 comprises 13 residues. Germline V lookup: CDR1 GTSNPN, CDR2 SVGIG (reference sequence). The V end lost 2 bases, the J end lost 5 bases, and 12 bases lay between the germline ends.

The chain carries TRBV27 and TRBJ2-5; D is possibly TRBD1 (5 bases). V lost 5 bases and J 5 bases, leaving 12 bases between the germline ends. CDR1 and CDR2 (germline): MNHEY, SMNVEV (reference sequence). The length of the CDR3 is 13 residues. CDR3 sequence (DNA): TGTGCCAGCAGTACTTCAGGGATGGAGACCCAGTACTTC. It codes for CASSTSGMETQYF.

The chain carries TRBV27 and TRBJ1-4; TRBD1 matches 7 bases. Per the germline V gene, CDR1 is MNHEY and CDR2 is SMNVEV (reference sequence). This CDR3 contains 14 residues. Trimming took 6 bases from V and 6 from J; bases not matched to a gene: 7. The CDR3 region has the DNA TGTGCCAGCAGCTCCACAGGGGAATATGAAAAACTGTTTTTT. Amino acid sequence: CASSSTGEYEKLFF. Together with reference TRBV27 and TRBJ1-4, the CDR3 gives the full variable domain: EAQVTQNPRYLITVTGKKLTVTCSQNMNHEYMSWYRQDPGLGLRQIYYSMNVEVTDKGDVPEGYKVSRKEKRNFPLILESPSPNQTSLYFCASSSTGEYEKLFFGSGTQLSVL.

V and J are TRBV6-4 and TRBJ2-5; 7 nucleotides match TRBD1. The germline CDR1 and CDR2 sequences are MRHNA and SNTAGT. The V gene end was trimmed by 6 bases and the J gene end by 5 bases; junction bases not matched to a gene: 12. This CDR3 contains 15 residues. CDR3 sequence: CASSQTGSSGETQYF. CDR3 nucleotide sequence: TGTGCCAGCAGCCAGACAGGGAGCAGTGGGGAGACCCAGTACTTC.

J is TRBJ2-7 and V is TRBV15; a weak D match, TRBD1 (5 bases). CDR3 size: 14 residues. Germline CDR1 LNHNV, CDR2 YYDKDF (reference sequence). Trimming removed 1 base at V and 5 bases at J, with 12 bases between. The CDR3 bases are TGTGCCACCAGCAGAGGTCAGGGTTGGGACGAGCAGTACTTC. It codes for CATSRGQGWDEQYF.

The chain links TRBV28 to TRBJ1-1; 10 bases are shared with TRBD1. The V gene end was trimmed by 5 bases and the J gene end by 6 bases; junction bases not matched to a gene: 6. Per the germline V gene, CDR1 is MDHEN and CDR2 is SYDVKM. CDR3 size: 14 residues. The CDR3 DNA follows: TGTGCCAGCAGTCCTCCGGGACAGGGGTCTGAAGCTTTCTTT. This translates into CASSPPGQGSEAFF.

CDR3 nucleotide sequence: TGTGCCAGCAGCTTGTGGGGGATAGCGGCGGCTAACTATGGCTACACCTTC. Its translation is CASSLWGIAAANYGYTF. The chain carries TRBV5-6 and TRBJ1-2; the D gene is possibly TRBD1 (5 bases). V lost 1 base, J lost 0 bases, and 16 bases lay in between. CDR1 is SGHDT and CDR2 is YYEEEE in the germline V gene. The CDR3 extends over 17 amino acids.

In this sample, this clone turned up once. The chain is built from TRBV2 and TRBJ1-2; D unclear. Germline values: CDR1 SNHLY, CDR2 FYNNEI. Trimming pared 8 bases from V and 3 bases from J, leaving 22 bases between. This CDR3 has 16 residues. CDR3 amino acids: CASSRPAEPGDYGYTF. The CDR3 DNA sequence: TGTGCCAGCTCTCGACCCGCGGAGCCCGGAGACTATGGCTACACCTTC.

The chain is built from TRBV2 and TRBJ1-1; D is ambiguous. V lost 11 bases and J lost 1, with 8 bases in between. The CDR3 consists of 11 residues. Germline assignment: CDR1 SNHLY and CDR2 FYNNEI. The CDR3 region has the DNA TGTGCCTCACGAGGGAACACTGAAGCTTTCTTT. Encoded protein: CASRGNTEAFF.

This chain connects TRBV2 to TRBJ2-7; TRBD1 matches at 9 bases. Germline lookup yields CDR1 SNHLY and CDR2 FYNNEI. The CDR3 has 13 residues. With V trimmed by 8 bases and J by 4 bases, 6 bases remained unmatched. DNA of the CDR3: TGTGCCAGCGCAGGGACAGGGTCTTACGAGCAGTACTTC. Translating gives CASAGTGSYEQYF. The full variable domain, in which reference TRBV2 and TRBJ2-7 provide the parts outside the CDR3, is EPEVTQTPSHQVTQMGQEVILRCVPISNHLYFYWYRQILGQKVEFLVSFYNNEISEKSEIFDDQFSVERPDGSNFTLKIRSTKLEDSAMYFCASAGTGSYEQYFGPGTRLTVT.

In its sample, this clone was seen once. The chain links TRBV7-9 to TRBJ1-1; 10 nucleotides agree with TRBD1. This CDR3 is 15 amino acids long. Per germline, CDR1 SEHNR and CDR2 FQNEAQ (reference sequence). The ends lost 3 bases at V and 4 bases at J; junction bases unmatched: 5. The CDR3 region is CASSLIRDRGTEAFF. The CDR3 DNA sequence: TGTGCCAGCAGCTTGATCCGGGACAGGGGCACTGAAGCTTTCTTT.

This chain connects TRBV4-3 to TRBJ2-5; TRBD2 is a possible D gene (5 bases). CDR1 is LGHNA, CDR2 YSLEER, per germline. V lost 0 bases, J lost 4 bases, and 21 bases lay in between. The CDR3 contains 18 residues. The CDR3 coding sequence is TGCGCCAGCAGCCAAGATCAAGTGGGAGAGGCATTGGGAGAGACCCAGTACTTC. Protein product: CASSQDQVGEALGETQYF.

V is TRBV25-1 and J is TRBJ1-2; 8 bases are a match to TRBD1. This CDR3 has 14 amino acids. Trimming cost V 4 bases and J 6 bases; bases outside gene matches: 7. Germline V gives CDR1 MGHDK, CDR2 SYGVNS. The CDR3 reads CASSGENRGNGYTF. CDR3 coding DNA: TGTGCCAGCAGTGGGGAAAACAGGGGGAATGGCTACACCTTC.

The chain uses TRBV13 and TRBJ2-1; D possibly corresponds to TRBD2 (5 bases). Trimming shortened V by 0 bases and J by 3 bases, and 9 bases separated the two germline ends. The germline V gene encodes CDR1 PRHDT and CDR2 FYEKMQ (reference sequence). This CDR3 contains 15 residues. CDR3 DNA sequence: TGTGCCAGCAGCTTAGGCCTAGGACTCTACAATGAGCAGTTCTTC. Protein product: CASSLGLGLYNEQFF.

V and J are TRBV5-1 and TRBJ2-2; 10 bases align to TRBD2. Looked up from germline, CDR1 is SGHRS and CDR2 is YFSETQ. Trimming took 0 bases from V and 1 from J; bases not matched to a gene: 3. This CDR3 comprises 17 residues. The CDR3 DNA reads TGCGCCAGCAGCTTGGATACTAGCGGGGTGAACACCGGGGAGCTGTTTTTT. Encoded protein: CASSLDTSGVNTGELFF.

The V and J genes are TRBV2 and TRBJ2-7; D remains ambiguous. Germline V gene data show CDR1 as SNHLY and CDR2 as FYNNEI. The CDR3 covers 13 residues. Trimming left V 6 bases short and J 9 bases short, with 18 bases between. The DNA for the CDR3 is TGTGCCAGCAGGCGCTCAGTCGGAGCTGGGCAGTACTTC. Encoded protein: CASRRSVGAGQYF.

The chain recombines TRBV2 with TRBJ1-5, with D possibly matching TRBD1 (5 bases). The V end lost 2 bases, the J end lost 7 bases, and 12 bases lay between the germline ends. The CDR3 contains 14 residues. The germline V gene has CDR1 SNHLY and CDR2 FYNNEI. CDR3: CASSELPGGQPQHF. For the CDR3, the DNA is TGTGCCAGCAGTGAATTGCCGGGGGGACAGCCCCAGCATTTT.

CDR3: CASTLGSGASGYTF. The CDR3 DNA is TGTGCCAGCACCCTTGGATCAGGCGCGAGCGGCTACACCTTC. This sequence joins TRBV28 and TRBJ1-2, with no clear D. Germline CDR1 and CDR2: MDHEN and SYDVKM. This CDR3 is built from 14 residues. Trimming took off 7 bases at V and 8 bases at J, with 20 bases between the two ends.

J is TRBJ2-7 and V is TRBV4-3, with a weak D call TRBD1 (6 bases). This CDR3 is built from 17 residues. Per the germline V gene, CDR1 is LGHNA and CDR2 is YSLEER. V was pared by 2 bases and J by 0 bases, with 17 bases between. In nucleotides, the CDR3 is TGCGCCAGCAGCCAACAAGGGGCAGGGGAATTCTCCTACGAGCAGTACTTC. As protein: CASSQQGAGEFSYEQYF.

V usage is TRBV27 and J usage is TRBJ2-7; tentatively, D is TRBD2 (5 bases). Germline loops: CDR1 MNHEY, CDR2 SMNVEV (reference sequence). With 5 bases removed from V and 3 bases from J, the gap between germline ends came to 14 bases. This CDR3 is built from 14 residues. The chain's CDR3 is CASSQTGLNYEQYF. The CDR3 DNA follows: TGTGCCAGCAGTCAGACCGGACTGAACTACGAGCAGTACTTC.

The rearrangement uses TRBV9 and TRBJ2-6; 8 nucleotides match TRBD2. With V trimmed by 6 bases and J by 1 base, 0 bases remained unmatched. This CDR3 has 14 residues. From germline, CDR1 is SGDLS and CDR2 YYNGEE. This chain's CDR3 is CASTSGSGANVLTF. The DNA of the CDR3 is TGTGCCAGCACTAGCGGGTCTGGGGCCAACGTCCTGACTTTC.

V and J are TRBV28 and TRBJ1-2, with D perhaps matching TRBD1 (5 bases). This CDR3 comprises 13 residues. CDR1 and CDR2 (germline): MDHEN, SYDVKM. V lost 1 base to trimming and J lost 5 bases, with 8 bases between them. This CDR3 is CASSLSRDYGYTF. The CDR3 nucleotides are TGTGCCAGCAGTTTATCCAGGGATTATGGCTACACCTTC.

The chain joins TRBV27 to TRBJ1-1, with D possibly matching TRBD1 (5 bases). The CDR3 is 14 amino acids. The V end lost 8 bases, the J end lost 4 bases, and 17 bases lay between the germline ends. CDR1 MNHEY and CDR2 SMNVEV come from the germline V gene (reference sequence). The CDR3 reads CASSPSRAITEAFF. The DNA of the CDR3 is TGTGCCAGCTCCCCATCCAGGGCGATCACTGAAGCTTTCTTT.

The table lists this clone with a count of one. The gene calls are TRBV7-9 and TRBJ1-1, with D possibly being TRBD1 (5 bases). V was cut by 2 bases and J by 0 bases, with 7 bases left in between. This CDR3 has 14 residues. The V gene's germline CDR1 is SEHNR and CDR2 FQNEAQ (reference sequence). The CDR3 DNA sequence: TGTGCCAGCAGCTTACAGGGAATGAACACTGAAGCTTTCTTT. It encodes CASSLQGMNTEAFF.

The chain is built from TRBV6-5 and TRBJ2-7; D possibly corresponds to TRBD1 (6 bases). The germline gives CDR1 MNHEY, CDR2 SVGAGI. CDR3 length: 14 residues. Trimming cost V 2 bases and J 3 bases, with 11 bases left between them. As DNA, the CDR3 is TGTGCCAGCAGTTACGGACAGACCTACTACGAGCAGTACTTC. This encodes CASSYGQTYYEQYF.